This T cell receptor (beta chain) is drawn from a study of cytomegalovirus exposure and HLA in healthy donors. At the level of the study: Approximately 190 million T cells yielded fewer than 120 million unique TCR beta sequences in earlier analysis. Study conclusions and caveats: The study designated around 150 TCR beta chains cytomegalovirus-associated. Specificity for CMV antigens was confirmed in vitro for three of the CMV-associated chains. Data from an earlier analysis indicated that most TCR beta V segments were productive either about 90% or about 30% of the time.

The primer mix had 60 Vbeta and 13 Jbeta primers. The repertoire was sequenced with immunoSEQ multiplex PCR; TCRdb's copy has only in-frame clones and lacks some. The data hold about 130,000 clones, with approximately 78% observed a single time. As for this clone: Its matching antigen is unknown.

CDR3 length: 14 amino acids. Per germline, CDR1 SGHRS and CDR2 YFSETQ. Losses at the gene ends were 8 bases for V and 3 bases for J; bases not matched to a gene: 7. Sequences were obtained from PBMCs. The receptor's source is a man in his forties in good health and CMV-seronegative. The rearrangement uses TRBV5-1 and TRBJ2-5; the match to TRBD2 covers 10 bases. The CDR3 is CASSLTSGEETQYF. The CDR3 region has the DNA TGCGCCAGTAGCCTAACTAGCGGGGAAGAGACCCAGTACTTC. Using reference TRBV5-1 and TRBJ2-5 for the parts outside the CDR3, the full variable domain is KAGVTQTPRYLIKTRGQQVTLSCSPISGHRSVSWYQQTPGQGLQFLFEYFSETQRNKGNFPGRFSGRQFSNSRSEMNVSTLELGDSALYLCASSLTSGEETQYFGPGTRLLVL.